This TCR beta chain was obtained from a study of radiotherapy plus CTLA-4 blockade in lung cancer. Study context: Patients showed objective responses in about 20% of cases and disease control in 25% to 40%. Study-level findings and limits: Per reports, early blood T cell clone dynamics, plus interferon-beta, forecast response most strongly. Subsequent to radiotherapy plus ipilimumab, tumor-derived TCR clones underwent expansion in blood.

Sequencing used immunoSEQ multiplex PCR; TCRdb keeps in-frame clones, though not all of them. The data contain some 32,000 clones, approximately 66% of them singletons. V was shortened by 0 bases and J by 1 base, with 6 bases between the two germline ends. There are 15 residues in the CDR3. The germline V gene has CDR1 SGHTA and CDR2 FQGTGA. This clone was recorded only once. Its antigen is unknown. The gene calls are TRBV7-3 and TRBJ2-2; D ambiguous. The sample in question was peripheral blood, obtained from a patient treated with radiotherapy plus ipilimumab. The TCR sequence derives from a human donor with non-small cell lung cancer who had stable disease on radiotherapy plus ipilimumab. CDR3 DNA sequence: TGTGCCAGCAGCTTAACGCCTGTGAACACCGGGGAGCTGTTTTTT. Protein product: CASSLTPVNTGELFF.